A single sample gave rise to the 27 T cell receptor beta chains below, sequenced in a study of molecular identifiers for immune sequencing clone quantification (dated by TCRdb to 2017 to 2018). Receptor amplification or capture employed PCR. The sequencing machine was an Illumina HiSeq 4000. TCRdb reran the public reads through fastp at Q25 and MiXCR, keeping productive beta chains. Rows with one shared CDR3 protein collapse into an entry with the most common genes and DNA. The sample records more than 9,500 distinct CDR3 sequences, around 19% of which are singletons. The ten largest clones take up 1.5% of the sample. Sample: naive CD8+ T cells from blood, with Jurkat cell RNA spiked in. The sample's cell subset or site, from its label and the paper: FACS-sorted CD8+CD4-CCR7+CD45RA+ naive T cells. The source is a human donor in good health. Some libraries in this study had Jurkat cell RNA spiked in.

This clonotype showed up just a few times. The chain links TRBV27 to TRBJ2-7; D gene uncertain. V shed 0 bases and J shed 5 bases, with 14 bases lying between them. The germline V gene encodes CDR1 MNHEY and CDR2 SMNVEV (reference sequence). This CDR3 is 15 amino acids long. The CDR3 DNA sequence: TGTGCCAGCAGTTTATCGGTTCACCCAGAAAACGAGCAGTACTTC. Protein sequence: CASSLSVHPENEQYF.

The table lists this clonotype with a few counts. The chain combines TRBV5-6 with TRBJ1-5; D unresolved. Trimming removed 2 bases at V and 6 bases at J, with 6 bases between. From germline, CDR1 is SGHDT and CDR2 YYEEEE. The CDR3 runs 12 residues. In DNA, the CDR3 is TGTGCCAGCAGCTTCGTCGGTCAGCCCCAGCATTTT. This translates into CASSFVGQPQHF.

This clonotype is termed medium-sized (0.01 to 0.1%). CDR3 in amino acids: CATSPLTSRNEQFF. The CDR3 nucleotides are TGTGCCACCAGTCCCCTGACTAGCCGCAATGAGCAGTTCTTC. J is TRBJ2-1 and V is TRBV24-1; 7 positions agree with TRBD2. Trimming at V came to 6 bases and at J to 6 bases, leaving 7 bases not matched to a gene. CDR3 length: 14 residues. In germline, CDR1 is KGHDR, CDR2 SFDVKD.

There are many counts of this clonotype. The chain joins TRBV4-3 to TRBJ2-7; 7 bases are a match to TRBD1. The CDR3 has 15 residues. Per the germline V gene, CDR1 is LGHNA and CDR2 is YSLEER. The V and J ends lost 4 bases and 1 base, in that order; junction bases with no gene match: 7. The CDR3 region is CASSPGQGVSYEQYF. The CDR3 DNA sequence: TGCGCCAGCAGCCCTGGGCAGGGGGTATCCTACGAGCAGTACTTC.

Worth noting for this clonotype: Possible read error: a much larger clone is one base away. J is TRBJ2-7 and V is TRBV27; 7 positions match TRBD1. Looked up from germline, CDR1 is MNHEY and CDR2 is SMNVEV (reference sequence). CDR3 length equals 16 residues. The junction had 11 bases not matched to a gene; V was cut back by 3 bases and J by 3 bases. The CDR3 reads CASSFPAGQESYEQYF. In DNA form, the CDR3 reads TGTGCCAGCAGTTTCCCCGCCGGACAGGAGAGCTACGAGCAGTACTTC.

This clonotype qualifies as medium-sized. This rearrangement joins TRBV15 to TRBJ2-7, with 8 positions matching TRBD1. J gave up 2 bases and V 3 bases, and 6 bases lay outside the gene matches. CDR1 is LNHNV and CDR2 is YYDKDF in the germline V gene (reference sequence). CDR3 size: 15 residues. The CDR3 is CATSRDGQGPYEQYF. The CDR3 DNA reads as TGTGCCACCAGCAGGGATGGACAGGGACCCTACGAGCAGTACTTC.

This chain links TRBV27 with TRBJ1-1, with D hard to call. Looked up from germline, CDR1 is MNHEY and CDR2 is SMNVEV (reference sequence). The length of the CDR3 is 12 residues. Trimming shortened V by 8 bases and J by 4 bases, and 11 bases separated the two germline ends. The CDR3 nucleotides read TGTGCCAGCCGAGAAGGCGGCACTGAAGCTTTCTTT. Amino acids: CASREGGTEAFF.

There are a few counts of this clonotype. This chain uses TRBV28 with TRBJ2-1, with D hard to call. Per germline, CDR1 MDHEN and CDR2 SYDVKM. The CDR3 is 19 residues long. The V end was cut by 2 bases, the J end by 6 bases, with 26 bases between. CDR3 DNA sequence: TGTGCCAGCAGTTTAGCCGATTGGAGCCGCAAACTGGTATCCAATGAGCAGTTCTTC. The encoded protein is CASSLADWSRKLVSNEQFF.

Written as DNA, the CDR3 is TGTGCCAGCAGCGGAACCTACAATGAGCAGTTCTTC. Translation: CASSGTYNEQFF. The chain is built from TRBV11-3 and TRBJ2-1, with D unresolved. The CDR3 length is 12 residues. Germline values: CDR1 SGHNT, CDR2 YENEEA. Trimming took 5 bases from V and 2 from J, leaving 4 bases between them.

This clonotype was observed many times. The CDR3 DNA follows: TGTGCCAGCAGTTTAGGGCTAGCGGGAACCTACGAGCAGTACTTC. This sequence encodes CASSLGLAGTYEQYF. The J gene is TRBJ2-7, the V gene TRBV27, with 9 bases lining up with TRBD2. The CDR3 totals 15 residues. V shed 2 bases, J shed 2 bases, and the junction held 4 bases outside the gene matches. Germline V lookup: CDR1 MNHEY, CDR2 SMNVEV (reference sequence).

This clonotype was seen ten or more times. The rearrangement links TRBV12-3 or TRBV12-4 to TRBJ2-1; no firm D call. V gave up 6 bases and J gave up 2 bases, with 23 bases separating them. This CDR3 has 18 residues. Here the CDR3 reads CASRSGGGLPQPYNEQFF. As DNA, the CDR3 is TGTGCCAGCAGATCAGGCGGTGGGCTCCCCCAGCCCTACAATGAGCAGTTCTTC.

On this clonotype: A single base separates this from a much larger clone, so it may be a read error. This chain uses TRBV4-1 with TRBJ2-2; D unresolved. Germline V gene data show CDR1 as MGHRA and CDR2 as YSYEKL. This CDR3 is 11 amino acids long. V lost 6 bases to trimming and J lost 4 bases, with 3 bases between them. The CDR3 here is CASRGTGELFF. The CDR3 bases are TGCGCCAGCAGGGGCACCGGGGAGCTGTTTTTT.

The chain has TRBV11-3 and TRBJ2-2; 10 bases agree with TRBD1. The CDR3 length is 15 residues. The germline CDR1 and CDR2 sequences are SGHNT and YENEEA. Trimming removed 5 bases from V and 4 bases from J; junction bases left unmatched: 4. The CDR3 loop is CASSPDRGATGELFF. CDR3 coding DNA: TGTGCCAGCAGCCCGGACAGGGGGGCCACCGGGGAGCTGTTTTTT.

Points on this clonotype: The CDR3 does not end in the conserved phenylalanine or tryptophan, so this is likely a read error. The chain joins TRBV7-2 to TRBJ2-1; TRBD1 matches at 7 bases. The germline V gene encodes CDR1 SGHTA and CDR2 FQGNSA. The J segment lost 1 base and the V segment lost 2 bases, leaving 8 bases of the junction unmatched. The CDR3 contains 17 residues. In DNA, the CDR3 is TGTGCCAGCAGCTTACAGGGGGTTATTTATTCCTACAATGAGCAGTTCCTC. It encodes CASSLQGVIYSYNEQFL.

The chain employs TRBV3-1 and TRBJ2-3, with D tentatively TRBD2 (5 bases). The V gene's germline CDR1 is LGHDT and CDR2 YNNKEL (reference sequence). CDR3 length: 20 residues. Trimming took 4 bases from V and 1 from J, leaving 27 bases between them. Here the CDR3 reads CASSLLMGSEPPYCTDTQYF. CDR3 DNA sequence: TGTGCCAGCAGCCTTCTTATGGGTAGCGAGCCACCCTACTGCACAGATACGCAGTATTTT.

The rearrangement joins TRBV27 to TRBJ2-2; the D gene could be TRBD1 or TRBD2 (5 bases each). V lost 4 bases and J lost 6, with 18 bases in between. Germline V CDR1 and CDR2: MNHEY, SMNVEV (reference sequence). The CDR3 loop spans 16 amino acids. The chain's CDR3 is CASSSQGLGTAGELFF. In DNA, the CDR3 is TGTGCCAGCAGTTCTCAAGGTCTGGGGACGGCCGGGGAGCTGTTTTTT.

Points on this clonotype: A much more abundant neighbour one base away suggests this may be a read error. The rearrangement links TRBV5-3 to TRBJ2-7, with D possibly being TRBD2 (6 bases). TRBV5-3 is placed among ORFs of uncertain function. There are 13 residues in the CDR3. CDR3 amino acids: CASSWAPDRERYF. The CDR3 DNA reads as TGTGCCAGCAGCTGGGCCCCGGACCGGGAGCGGTACTTC.

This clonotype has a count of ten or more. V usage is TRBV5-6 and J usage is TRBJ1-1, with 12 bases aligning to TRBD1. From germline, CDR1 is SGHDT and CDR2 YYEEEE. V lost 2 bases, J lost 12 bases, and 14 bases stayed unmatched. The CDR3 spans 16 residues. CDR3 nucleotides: TGTGCCAGCAGCTTTCCACCCGGGACAGGGGGCCGGAGCACTTTCTTT. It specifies CASSFPPGTGGRSTFF.

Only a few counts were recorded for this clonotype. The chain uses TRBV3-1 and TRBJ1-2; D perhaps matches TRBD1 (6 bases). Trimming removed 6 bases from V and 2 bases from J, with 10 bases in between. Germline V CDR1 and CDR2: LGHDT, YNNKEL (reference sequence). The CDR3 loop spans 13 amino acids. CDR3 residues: CASRNRENYGYTF. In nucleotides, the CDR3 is TGTGCCAGCAGAAACAGGGAAAACTATGGCTACACCTTC.

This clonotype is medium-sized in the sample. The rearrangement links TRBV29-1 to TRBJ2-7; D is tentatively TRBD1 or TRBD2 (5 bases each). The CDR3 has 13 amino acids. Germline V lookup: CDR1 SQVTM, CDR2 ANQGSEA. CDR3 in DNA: TGCAGTGTAAACTGGGACGTCTCCTACGAGCAGTACTTC. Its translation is CSVNWDVSYEQYF.

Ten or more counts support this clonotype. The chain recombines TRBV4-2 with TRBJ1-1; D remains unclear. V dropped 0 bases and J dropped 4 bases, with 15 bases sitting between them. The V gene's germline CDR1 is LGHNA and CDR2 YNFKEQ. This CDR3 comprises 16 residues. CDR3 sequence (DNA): TGTGCCAGCAGCCAAGACCTCCAGGCCCCGGTCACTGAAGCTTTCTTT. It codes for CASSQDLQAPVTEAFF.

CDR3 amino acids: CASSQDLASGTQETQYF. CDR3 nucleotides: TGTGCCAGCAGCCAAGATCTGGCCAGCGGGACGCAAGAGACCCAGTACTTC. The chain employs TRBV3-1 and TRBJ2-5, with 7 bases lining up with TRBD2. With V trimmed by 0 bases and J by 2 bases, 9 bases remained unmatched. This CDR3 has 17 amino acids. Germline V gives CDR1 LGHDT, CDR2 YNNKEL (reference sequence).

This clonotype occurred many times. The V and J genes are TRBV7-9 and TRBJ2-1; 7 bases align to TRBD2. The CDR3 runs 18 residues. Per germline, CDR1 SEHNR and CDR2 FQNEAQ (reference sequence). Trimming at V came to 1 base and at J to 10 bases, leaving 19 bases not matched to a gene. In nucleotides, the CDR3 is TGTGCCAGCAGCTTAGGGTGGACAAACCGGGCGGGAGTGGAAGAGCAGTTCTTC. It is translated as CASSLGWTNRAGVEEQFF.

CDR3: CASSSPGTTNTGELFF. The DNA of the CDR3 is TGTGCCAGCAGCTCCCCCGGTACAACGAACACCGGGGAGCTGTTTTTT. V usage is TRBV7-3 and J usage is TRBJ2-2; D is undetermined. Germline assignment: CDR1 SGHTA and CDR2 FQGTGA. The CDR3 spans 16 residues. Between the trimmed V and J ends, which lost 4 bases and 0 bases, there was a span of 12 bases.

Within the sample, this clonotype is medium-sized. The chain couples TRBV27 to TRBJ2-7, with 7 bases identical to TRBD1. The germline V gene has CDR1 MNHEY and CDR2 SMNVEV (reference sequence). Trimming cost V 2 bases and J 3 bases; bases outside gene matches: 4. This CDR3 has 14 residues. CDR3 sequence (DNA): TGTGCCAGCAGTTTAAAGGGACAGAGCTACGAGCAGTACTTC. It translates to CASSLKGQSYEQYF.

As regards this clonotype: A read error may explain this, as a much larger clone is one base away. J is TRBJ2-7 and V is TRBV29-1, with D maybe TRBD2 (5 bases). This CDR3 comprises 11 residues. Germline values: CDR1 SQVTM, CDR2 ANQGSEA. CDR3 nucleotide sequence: TGCAGCGTTGTTTTCGACTACGAGCAGTCCTTC. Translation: CSVVFDYEQSF.

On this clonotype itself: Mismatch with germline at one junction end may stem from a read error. CDR3 DNA sequence: TGTGCTAGTAGTACCCCCAAAGCGGGAGAGATCACAGATGCGCAGTATTTT. This encodes CASSTPKAGEITDAQYF. The chain is built from TRBV19 and TRBJ2-3; 8 bases map to TRBD2. Germline V gene lookup returns CDR1 LNHDA and CDR2 SQIVND (reference sequence). There are 17 residues in the CDR3.